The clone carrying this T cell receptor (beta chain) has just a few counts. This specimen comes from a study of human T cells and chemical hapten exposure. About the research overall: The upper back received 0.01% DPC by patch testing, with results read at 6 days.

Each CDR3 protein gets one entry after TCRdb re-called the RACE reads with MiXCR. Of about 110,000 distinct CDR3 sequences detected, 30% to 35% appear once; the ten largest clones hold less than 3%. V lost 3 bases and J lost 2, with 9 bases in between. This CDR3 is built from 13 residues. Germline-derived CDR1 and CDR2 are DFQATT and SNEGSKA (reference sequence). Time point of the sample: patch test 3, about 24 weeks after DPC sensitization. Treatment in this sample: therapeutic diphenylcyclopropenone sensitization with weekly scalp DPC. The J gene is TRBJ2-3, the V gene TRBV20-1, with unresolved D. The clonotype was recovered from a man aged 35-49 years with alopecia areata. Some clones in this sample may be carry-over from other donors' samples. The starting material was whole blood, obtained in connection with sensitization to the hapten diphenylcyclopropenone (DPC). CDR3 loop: CSASAISTDTQYF. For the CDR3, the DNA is TGCAGTGCTAGCGCCATTTCCACAGATACGCAGTATTTT.